These T cell receptor beta chains were read from a single sample in a study of response to subunit inactivated influenza vaccine. One entry per CDR3 protein results from TCRdb running MiXCR on the RT-PCR reads. The sample lists roughly 650,000 distinct CDR3 sequences; about a sixth were seen once. Sequencing used PBMCs from blood, obtained 11 to 12 days after vaccination. The receptors derive from a man aged 45 to 65 who received an inactivated influenza vaccine. Each CDR3 is given without its conserved first and last residue. A D gene is named only where the DNA matches it firmly.

d_call	v_call	j_call	cdr3_aa
NA	TRBV12-3/TRBV12-4	TRBJ1-4	ASSIGGVITTNEKLF
TRBD1	TRBV12-3/TRBV12-4	TRBJ2-5	ASTNRGRETQY
NA	TRBV15	TRBJ2-1	ATSTSYRAYNEQF
NA	TRBV19	TRBJ1-1	ASSIGGRNTEAF
NA	TRBV4-3	TRBJ1-2	ASSQEWGANYGYT
NA	TRBV9	TRBJ1-6	ASSDQGTLNSPLH
TRBD1	TRBV6-5	TRBJ1-2	ASSYSRQGVSGYT
NA	TRBV30	TRBJ2-3	AWSWQTDTQY
NA	TRBV29-1	TRBJ1-3	SVQNPQGSGNTIY
NA	TRBV5-6	TRBJ1-1	ASSLFSEAF
NA	TRBV7-9	TRBJ2-1	ASSLVRTNAYNEQF
NA	TRBV20-1	TRBJ2-6	SAVGGSGANVLT
TRBD2	TRBV6-5	TRBJ2-5	ASSYAAGGRQETQY
NA	TRBV4-2	TRBJ2-7	ASSQDQVGGHYEQY
NA	TRBV5-1	TRBJ1-2	ASSLATGTNFYGYT
NA	TRBV29-1	TRBJ2-7	SVERMGGSYEQY
NA	TRBV28	TRBJ2-4	ASSGPSKNIQY
TRBD2	TRBV29-1	TRBJ2-7	SVEGPSGPYEQY
NA	TRBV20-1	TRBJ2-1	RVVVSYNEQF
TRBD1	TRBV4-3	TRBJ1-1	ASSQDRGRVVAF
NA	TRBV6-1	TRBJ2-7	ATSGSYEQY
NA	TRBV29-1	TRBJ1-1	SVAGRGRNTEAF
NA	TRBV5-1	TRBJ2-3	ASSSRASTDTQY
NA	TRBV19	TRBJ2-2	ASTLGSGELF
NA	TRBV7-9	TRBJ2-7	ASSYPRGEQY
TRBD2	TRBV3-1	TRBJ2-7	ASSHPSGGLSYEQY
NA	TRBV12-3/TRBV12-4	TRBJ2-2	ASSGPNAGELF
NA	TRBV28	TRBJ1-6	ASSFVGLGGRSPLH
NA	TRBV12-3/TRBV12-4	TRBJ1-1	ASSLVPLSAF
NA	TRBV5-1	TRBJ1-1	ASSLGLKTEAF
NA	TRBV12-3/TRBV12-4	TRBJ1-4	ASSLDLRGKLF